These 14 T cell receptor beta chains share one sample of origin, sequenced in a study of CD8 T cells in ankylosing spondylitis. In TCRdb, the 5' RACE reads were re-called with MiXCR into one record per CDR3 protein. The table records some 250,000 distinct CDR3 sequences, more than 20% of them present only once. Input material: blood, either unsorted or a sorted T cell fraction (not recorded which). The receptors shown here come from a male donor with ankylosing spondylitis or in good health (not recorded which).

The chain uses TRBV20-1 and TRBJ2-7; 8 nucleotides line up with TRBD1. CDR1 is DFQATT, CDR2 SNEGSKA, per germline (reference sequence). V gave up 2 bases and J gave up 2 bases; unmatched junction bases: 8. The CDR3 length is 15 residues. CDR3 in DNA: TGCAGTGCTAGACGTCCCCGGACAGGGACCTACGAGCAGTACTTC. This sequence encodes CSARRPRTGTYEQYF.

This clonotype was picked up a small number of times. This sequence joins TRBV6-1 and TRBJ2-1; 10 bases agree with TRBD1. Germline trimming cut 7 bases from V and 8 bases from J; bases unmatched to any gene: 8. The CDR3 is 14 amino acids. The germline V gene has CDR1 MNHNS and CDR2 SASEGT. The CDR3 DNA is TGTGCCAGCAACAGACAGGGGGCCGGGGATGAGCAGTTCTTC. Translated, it gives CASNRQGAGDEQFF.

Ten or more counts support this clonotype. The CDR3 region has the DNA TGCAGTGCTAGGGACAGGGGCAGTCATCAGCCCCAGCATTTT. Amino acid sequence: CSARDRGSHQPQHF. The V gene is TRBV20-1, the J gene TRBJ1-5, with 9 bases identical to TRBD1. Germline-derived CDR1 and CDR2 are DFQATT and SNEGSKA (reference sequence). The V and J ends lost 3 bases and 5 bases, in that order; junction bases with no gene match: 5. This CDR3 is 14 amino acids long.

This clonotype was detected many times. The chain employs TRBV5-6 and TRBJ1-1; possibly TRBD1 for D (5 bases). Germline V gives CDR1 SGHDT, CDR2 YYEEEE. Trimming pared 3 bases from V and 0 bases from J, leaving 18 bases between. The CDR3 has 17 residues. CDR3 in DNA: TGTGCCAGCAGCTCTCTCATACCGGGACCGATGAACACTGAAGCTTTCTTT. Protein sequence: CASSSLIPGPMNTEAFF.

This clonotype was detected ten times or more. This chain's CDR3 is CASSYSIQPGNEQFF. For the CDR3, the DNA is TGTGCCAGCAGTTACTCGATACAACCAGGCAATGAGCAGTTCTTC. The chain employs TRBV6-5 and TRBJ2-1; no clear D gene. Trimming removed 0 bases at V and 6 bases at J, with 12 bases between. The CDR3 totals 15 residues. Per germline, CDR1 MNHEY and CDR2 SVGAGI.

V is TRBV20-1 and J is TRBJ1-1; possibly TRBD1 for D (6 bases). The CDR3 spans 12 residues. The V gene's germline CDR1 is DFQATT and CDR2 SNEGSKA (reference sequence). In nucleotides, the CDR3 is TGCAGGATCACGTATGGGGGGCCGAAAGCTTTCTTT. It translates to CRITYGGPKAFF.

The V and J genes are TRBV6-1 and TRBJ2-3, with a weak D call TRBD2 (6 bases). Trimming took 1 base from V and 5 from J, leaving 10 bases between them. Germline V gives CDR1 MNHNS, CDR2 SASEGT. The length of the CDR3 is 14 residues. The CDR3 DNA reads as TGTGCCAGCAGTGAAGGGTTGGGGGGAGATACGCAGTATTTT. Protein product: CASSEGLGGDTQYF.

This chain connects TRBV20-1 to TRBJ2-5, with a weak D call TRBD2 (5 bases). The CDR3 totals 13 residues. Germline loops: CDR1 DFQATT, CDR2 SNEGSKA (reference sequence). Trimming removed 0 bases from V and 5 bases from J, with 10 bases in between. CDR3 nucleotides: TGCAGTGCTAGAGATGGCGGGTGGGAGACCCAGTACTTC. Its protein product is CSARDGGWETQYF.

There are a few counts of this clonotype. V gene TRBV20-1 combines with J gene TRBJ2-5; perhaps TRBD2 as D (7 bases). CDR1 is DFQATT, CDR2 SNEGSKA, per germline (reference sequence). The CDR3 runs 14 residues. Trimming pared 4 bases from V and 7 bases from J, leaving 19 bases between. The CDR3 loop is CSATRGPPHGTQYF. Written as DNA, the CDR3 is TGCAGTGCTACGCGGGGGCCGCCCCACGGGACCCAGTACTTC.

This clonotype was seen ten or more times. The chain combines TRBV7-2 with TRBJ2-7, with no clear D. The CDR3 totals 15 residues. CDR1 is SGHTA, CDR2 FQGNSA, per germline. Deletions cut 5 bases from V and 3 bases from J, with 17 bases between. The CDR3 region has the DNA TGTGCCAGCAGCGAGTATTTACGGGCCGGCTACGAGCAGTACTTC. Protein sequence: CASSEYLRAGYEQYF.

V usage is TRBV15 and J usage is TRBJ2-7; perhaps TRBD2 as D (5 bases). This CDR3 region has 14 residues. CDR1 LNHNV and CDR2 YYDKDF come from the germline V gene (reference sequence). Trimming shortened V by 3 bases and J by 1 base, and 10 bases separated the two germline ends. The CDR3 region is CATSSITGSYEQYF. DNA of the CDR3: TGTGCCACCAGCAGTATAACGGGATCCTACGAGCAGTACTTC.

The chain has TRBV20-1 and TRBJ2-5; 12 bases are a match to TRBD2. The CDR3 consists of 16 residues. Germline assignment: CDR1 DFQATT and CDR2 SNEGSKA (reference sequence). J was trimmed by 1 base and V by 6 bases; bases with no gene match: 9. The CDR3 loop reads CSAGQLAGGFQETQYF. Here the CDR3 DNA reads TGCAGTGCGGGACAACTAGCGGGGGGTTTCCAAGAGACCCAGTACTTC.

This clonotype was detected ten times or more. The chain is built from TRBV20-1 and TRBJ1-4; perhaps TRBD1 as D (5 bases). This CDR3 is 16 amino acids long. Trimming took off 2 bases at V and 7 bases at J, with 20 bases between the two ends. CDR1 and CDR2 from the germline V gene are DFQATT and SNEGSKA (reference sequence). The CDR3 is CSARFGQGEMSEKLFF. The CDR3, as DNA: TGCAGTGCTAGATTTGGGCAGGGAGAAATGTCTGAAAAACTGTTTTTT.

This clonotype was detected many times. This chain connects TRBV5-5 to TRBJ2-7, with no clear D. Trimming removed 4 bases from V and 0 bases from J, with 11 bases in between. The CDR3 covers 14 residues. The germline gives CDR1 SGHKS, CDR2 YYEKEE (reference sequence). CDR3 DNA: TGTGCCAGCAGCCCTCTTAAGAGCTCCTACGAGCAGTACTTC. It specifies CASSPLKSSYEQYF.